This TCR beta chain was sequenced during a study of sequential checkpoint blockade in melanoma. Study in general: TCRbeta immunosequencing was performed on DNA from roughly 90 pretreatment melanoma tumor samples. Points from the study as a whole: Clinical benefit was about 30 times likelier when tumor T-cell fraction and clonality increased. For nivolumab-first patients, baseline tumor clonality was associated with response.

Turning to this clone: The antigen remains undetermined.

V dropped 0 bases and J dropped 4 bases, with 9 bases sitting between them. CDR1 LNHNV and CDR2 YYDKDF come from the germline V gene (reference sequence). CDR3 length equals 14 residues. Data came from immunoSEQ multiplex PCR; TCRdb stores just in-frame clones and leaves some out. The data contain about 4,900 clones, about 34% of them seen just once; the ten biggest clones take up 10% to 15%. As to treatment: randomized to nivolumab then ipilimumab (arm A) or the reverse (arm B). None of the patients previously received DNA-damaging chemotherapy. Here the sequenced sample was tumor tissue (inferred from file names), taken from a patient given nivolumab and ipilimumab in sequence. This receptor was taken from a human donor with melanoma. The genes are TRBV15 and TRBJ1-2; D is uncertain. This chain's CDR3 is CATSREATGYGYTF. As DNA, the CDR3 is TGTGCCACCAGCAGAGAGGCTACGGGCTATGGCTACACCTTC.